This TCR beta chain was profiled in a study of human T cells and chemical hapten exposure. CDR1 LGHDT and CDR2 YNNKEL come from the germline V gene (reference sequence). The CDR3 covers 18 residues. Between the trimmed V and J ends, which lost 1 base and 3 bases, there was a span of 20 bases. MiXCR was run by TCRdb on the RACE reads, yielding one entry per CDR3 protein. The sample contains approximately 350,000 distinct CDR3 sequences, around 7% of which appear only once. Time point reported: patch test 1, 2 weeks after DPC sensitization. The treatment: therapeutic diphenylcyclopropenone sensitization with weekly scalp DPC. In this sample, this clonotype turned up a few times.

The TCR sequence derives from a young woman with alopecia areata. Some clones in this sample may be carry-over from other donors' samples. V usage is TRBV3-1 and J usage is TRBJ2-3, with TRBD1 as a possible D gene (5 bases). The sequencing used whole blood, collected in connection with sensitization to the hapten diphenylcyclopropenone (DPC). The DNA of the CDR3 is TGTGCCAGCAGCCAAGTGCAGGGTGGTGTAGTGGGTACAGATACGCAGTATTTT. Translated, it gives CASSQVQGGVVGTDTQYF.